The text below deals with one T cell receptor beta chain. Its antigen remains undetermined. Base qualities were left out, and no much larger clone turns up one base away. Ficoll-Paque density gradient centrifugation was the method used to isolate PBMCs. This sample is part of a study of T-cell memory formation after mild COVID-19 (dated by TCRdb to the early 2020s). For context, the study as a whole: Most TCR sequence clusters were specific to one of the two donors. In two donors, T-cell clones that expanded and contracted after mild COVID-19 were followed by sequencing TCRalpha and TCRbeta repertoires longitudinally. Two young, previously healthy adult volunteers made up the cohort, one male and one female. Overall results and qualifications from the work: Only two mild cases were covered in the study, and larger cohorts including severe cases with pre-infection samples were considered necessary. Contracting CD4+ clones turned up mainly in the CM and EM memory subsets, whereas EMRA was where CD8+ clones were enriched. The second-wave clones that peaked on day 37 were not confirmed to be SARS-CoV-2 specific. The detection of some responding clones in pre-infection memory suggests that pre-existing cross-reactive memory T cells joined the SARS-CoV-2 response. From day 15 to 85, contracting clones showed balanced CD4/CD8 phenotypes, whereas a second wave of clones that expanded from day 15 to 37 leaned towards CD4+.

These reads were obtained on an Illumina NovaSeq 6000. cDNA libraries for TCRalpha and TCRbeta were prepared by 5'RACE using constant-segment primers, with sample barcodes and unique molecular identifiers added. Trizol reagent was used to extract RNA from every sample. The libraries were amplified in two PCR steps, and the second step added a second sample barcode and Illumina TruSeq adapters. Sequencing of the libraries was done on an Illumina NovaSeq, producing 2 x 150 bp paired-end reads. Concerning the study's data processing: Reads were demultiplexed and collapsed into UMI-guided consensus sequences with migec v1.2.7. Using mixcr v2.1.11, UMI consensuses were aligned to TRA and TRB V and J templates and then assembled into clonotypes. A clonotype was counted as expanded or contracted only if both edgeR and NoisET called the change significant, with noise models trained on biological replicates. For edgeR calls, the thresholds were a false discovery rate-adjusted p below 0.01 and a log2 fold-change of 1. As an exploratory analysis of dynamics, max-normalized trajectories of the 1000 most abundant clonotypes were examined with PCA combined with hierarchical clustering. The CD4 or CD8 phenotype of responding clones was assigned using the separately sequenced CD4+ and CD8+ repertoires. TCRdb trimmed the raw reads at Q25, called clones with MiXCR and kept productive beta chains. Duplicate CDR3 protein sequences are folded into a single record with the most common DNA and genes. TCRdb, not the original authors, processed these V and J calls. This sample comprises fewer than 300,000 distinct CDR3 sequences, 16% of them detected only once. 22% of the sample is taken by the ten largest.

The CDR3 covers 12 residues, taking in both the cysteine and the phenylalanine. The kept DNA is CDR3 alone, 36 bases in frame from the first base. CDR1 KGHSH and CDR2 LQKENI are derived from the germline V gene. V loses 5 bases of germline sequence and J loses 5 bases, and the interval between the two ends is 8 bases. The source material was PBMCs or a T cell subset sorted from them (not recorded which). The chain joins TRBV18 to TRBJ2-3; no D gene is confidently identified. The receptor's source is a man aged 18 to 29 who had mild COVID-19 (a few samples of this study predate the infection). The sample titles of this study are shuffled in the database, so cell type and time point are left out; the donor was told from shared clones. The bases read TGTGCCAGCTCATCGACATTAGATACGCAGTATTTT. This translates into CASSSTLDTQYF.